This T cell receptor (beta chain) was recovered during a study of human thymus T cells. V lost 3 bases to trimming and J lost 0 bases, with 9 bases between them. Germline-derived CDR1 and CDR2 are MGHRA and YSYEKL. The CDR3 totals 15 residues. Study findings and constraints: Within thymic and blood repertoires, V and J gene usage appeared to be biased.

Concerning this clone itself: Its specificity is not known.

Serving as donors were healthy Finnish infants, each of whom was having open corrective surgery for congenital heart defects. Assay: immunoSEQ multiplex PCR; the TCRdb copy retains only in-frame clones and omits some. This table has 35,000 to 55,000 clones, about 94% appearing once. The source is a boy younger than two with a congenital heart defect but otherwise immunologically healthy. Sample: blood. The chain has TRBV4-1 and TRBJ1-5; D is ambiguous. The CDR3 here is CASSQILDSNQPQHF. The CDR3 coding sequence is TGCGCCAGCAGCCAGATACTGGATAGCAATCAGCCCCAGCATTTT.